The 22 T cell receptor beta chains given below trace back to one sample, sequenced in a study of blood T cell repertoires in COVID-19. Sequenced by immunoSEQ multiplex PCR; TCRdb stores in-frame clones only, minus some. The table records 150,000 to 200,000 clones, around nine tenths of them present only once. Sequencing input: peripheral blood. Every receptor here comes from a man younger than 30 with active or convalescent COVID-19.

The chain is built from TRBV28 and TRBJ1-2, with 9 positions matching TRBD1. The CDR3 covers 13 residues. The V gene end was trimmed by 6 bases and the J gene end by 8 bases; junction bases not matched to a gene: 7. Germline assignment: CDR1 MDHEN and CDR2 SYDVKM. CDR3: CASSTGGVGGYTF. In nucleotides, the CDR3 is TGTGCCAGCAGCACAGGGGGCGTGGGGGGCTACACCTTC.

The chain recombines TRBV14 with TRBJ2-1; the D is unclear. V dropped 8 bases and J dropped 9 bases, with 26 bases sitting between them. The CDR3 has 16 amino acids. Germline CDR1 and CDR2: SGHDN and FVKESK. CDR3 region: CASSGWLVGAVIEQFF. The DNA for the CDR3 is TGTGCCAGCTCGGGTTGGCTAGTCGGCGCGGTAATTGAGCAGTTCTTC.

The V call is TRBV7-8, the J call TRBJ1-1; TRBD1 aligns across 8 bases. Germline CDR1 and CDR2: SGHVS and FQNEAQ. V shed 5 bases, J shed 4 bases, and the junction held 6 bases outside the gene matches. This CDR3 spans 14 amino acids. The CDR3 DNA reads as TGTGCCAGCAGCCCGACAGGGGAGGCCACTGAAGCTTTCTTT. Translating it yields CASSPTGEATEAFF.

This clone has a single count. V gene TRBV5-1 combines with J gene TRBJ1-1, with D possibly being TRBD1 (5 bases). The CDR3 runs to 14 residues. Germline CDR1 SGHRS, CDR2 YFSETQ. V shed 4 bases and J shed 4 bases, with 14 bases lying between them. CDR3 DNA sequence: TGCGCCAGCAGCCCATCGGGACTAGTCACTGAAGCTTTCTTT. Translating gives CASSPSGLVTEAFF.

The chain is built from TRBV7-2 and TRBJ2-7, with 15 bases fitting TRBD2. Germline CDR1 and CDR2: SGHTA and FQGNSA. J was trimmed by 7 bases and V by 5 bases; bases with no gene match: 3. The CDR3 consists of 14 residues. The CDR3 loop reads CASSPGLAGGEQYF. CDR3 coding DNA: TGTGCCAGCAGCCCGGGACTAGCGGGAGGAGAGCAGTACTTC.

The table lists this clone with a count of one. This rearrangement joins TRBV12-3 or TRBV12-4 to TRBJ2-5; 10 nucleotides line up with TRBD2. The CDR3 consists of 13 residues. The ends lost 7 bases at V and 4 bases at J; junction bases unmatched: 3. CDR3 in DNA: TGTGCCAGCACCCTAGCGGGAGTAGAGACCCAGTACTTC. It codes for CASTLAGVETQYF.

The gene calls are TRBV6-5 and TRBJ2-4; D gene unclear. The germline CDR1 and CDR2 sequences are MNHEY and SVGAGI. The CDR3 is 11 amino acids. The V gene lost 6 bases and the J gene lost 8 bases, with 8 bases spanning the gap. CDR3 in amino acids: CASRGQHIQYF. The CDR3 bases are TGTGCCAGCAGGGGCCAACACATTCAGTACTTC.

CDR3 sequence reads: CARSFAWLPRSGANVLTF. As DNA, the CDR3 is TGTGCCAGAAGCTTTGCATGGCTCCCCCGCTCTGGGGCCAACGTCCTGACTTTC. The chain carries TRBV5-3 and TRBJ2-6, with D unclear. TRBV5-3 is an open reading frame, and its role is uncertain. Trimming pared 2 bases from V and 0 bases from J, leaving 15 bases between. CDR3 length: 18 amino acids.

The rearrangement uses TRBV11-2 and TRBJ1-1, with TRBD1 matching 8 bases. Trimming removed 7 bases from V and 11 bases from J; junction bases left unmatched: 9. Germline-derived CDR1 and CDR2 are SGHAT and FQNNGV. CDR3 length equals 12 residues. The CDR3 reads CASTQDRGYAFF. Written as DNA, the CDR3 is TGTGCCAGCACACAAGACAGGGGATATGCTTTCTTT.

The chain recombines TRBV14 with TRBJ1-2; unclear D gene. The CDR3 has 13 amino acids. Germline V lookup: CDR1 SGHDN, CDR2 FVKESK. Trimming cost V 4 bases and J 7 bases, with 13 bases left between them. For the CDR3, the DNA is TGTGCCAGCAGCCCAGAATACGGGGTTGGCTACACCTTC. Translating it yields CASSPEYGVGYTF.

The V and J genes are TRBV7-6 and TRBJ2-1, with 7 positions matching TRBD2. The CDR3 loop spans 18 amino acids. Per germline, CDR1 SGHVS and CDR2 FNYEAQ. J lost 5 bases, V lost 1 base, and 14 bases had no gene match. CDR3 loop: CASSLVLRGRAINNEQFF. Here the CDR3 DNA reads TGTGCCAGCAGCTTAGTCTTAAGAGGGAGGGCCATTAACAATGAGCAGTTCTTC.

The chain couples TRBV5-1 to TRBJ2-5; a possible D gene is TRBD2 (6 bases). The germline V gene has CDR1 SGHRS and CDR2 YFSETQ. The CDR3 is 14 residues long. V lost 7 bases, J lost 1 base, and 14 bases lay in between. The CDR3 sequence is CASYRDSFQETQYF. The CDR3 region has the DNA TGCGCCAGCTACCGGGACTCCTTCCAAGAGACCCAGTACTTC.

This clone is a singleton in its sample. The CDR3 is CASRQGRGRYNEQFF. In DNA form, the CDR3 reads TGTGCCAGCAGGCAGGGGAGGGGACGCTACAATGAGCAGTTCTTC. The gene calls are TRBV7-2 and TRBJ2-1, with D perhaps TRBD2 (7 bases). The CDR3 has 15 residues. CDR1 is SGHTA, CDR2 FQGNSA, per germline. The germline V and J ends were trimmed by 6 bases and 3 bases, with 15 bases remaining between them.

The J gene is TRBJ2-3, the V gene TRBV5-1, with D maybe TRBD2 (7 bases). Trimming stripped 0 bases from V and 4 bases from J, with 15 bases between. The germline V gene has CDR1 SGHRS and CDR2 YFSETQ. The CDR3 is made up of 16 amino acids. CDR3 sequence (DNA): TGCGCCAGCAGCTTGGCAGTTTGGGAGGGGGCAGATACGCAGTATTTT. This sequence encodes CASSLAVWEGADTQYF.

The V call is TRBV29-1, the J call TRBJ2-7, with 8 bases aligning to TRBD2. Unmatched junction bases numbered 5, after V lost 1 base and J lost 0 bases. This CDR3 comprises 15 residues. Germline V gene lookup returns CDR1 SQVTM and CDR2 ANQGSEA. The CDR3 region has the DNA TGCAGCGTTGAAGGGTTTACTAGCGGCTCCTACGAGCAGTACTTC. Its protein product is CSVEGFTSGSYEQYF.

This clone was seen just once. The chain employs TRBV5-8 and TRBJ2-5; perhaps TRBD1 as D (6 bases). Germline CDR1 reads SGHTS; CDR2 reads YDEGEE. This CDR3 comprises 15 residues. The germline V and J ends were trimmed by 4 bases and 2 bases, with 15 bases remaining between them. The CDR3 sequence is CASSTGQPPQETQYF. The DNA of the CDR3 is TGTGCCAGCAGCACTGGACAGCCCCCACAAGAGACCCAGTACTTC. Full variable domain (outside the CDR3, taken from reference TRBV5-8 and TRBJ2-5): EAGVTQSPTHLIKTRGQQATLRCSPISGHTSVYWYQQALGLGLQFLLWYDEGEERNRGNFPPRFSGRQFPNYSSELNVNALELEDSALYLCASSTGQPPQETQYFGPGTRLLVL.

The chain joins TRBV7-2 to TRBJ2-1; TRBD2 matches at 9 bases. The length of the CDR3 is 12 residues. V shed 3 bases, J shed 10 bases, and the junction held 1 base outside the gene matches. The germline V gene has CDR1 SGHTA and CDR2 FQGNSA. CDR3 protein: CASSFGLAEQFF. CDR3 DNA: TGTGCCAGCAGCTTCGGACTAGCGGAGCAGTTCTTC.

This sequence joins TRBV24-1 and TRBJ1-2, with TRBD1 matching 8 bases. This CDR3 comprises 16 residues. Germline CDR1 reads KGHDR; CDR2 reads SFDVKD. The junction had 7 bases not matched to a gene; V was cut back by 1 base and J by 4 bases. The CDR3 coding sequence is TGTGCCACCAGTGATTTTGCAGGGGGCGCAGGCTATGGCTACACCTTC. Its protein is CATSDFAGGAGYGYTF.

The genes are TRBV7-2 and TRBJ1-1, with 7 bases identical to TRBD1. Germline loops: CDR1 SGHTA, CDR2 FQGNSA. The CDR3 has 15 residues. After removal of 6 bases from V and 1 base from J, the junction contained 8 bases not matched to a gene. Here the CDR3 DNA reads TGTGCCAGCAGTTCTGACAGGGTGGGGAACACTGAAGCTTTCTTT. It translates to CASSSDRVGNTEAFF.

The chain employs TRBV10-1 and TRBJ2-1; 9 positions agree with TRBD1. V shed 8 bases and J 4 bases; nucleotides not matched to a gene: 15. CDR1 and CDR2 (germline): WNHNN, SYGVQD (reference sequence). The CDR3 totals 17 residues. The CDR3 is CASSYDPGQGFYNEQFF. The CDR3 bases are TGCGCCAGCTCCTACGACCCGGGACAGGGCTTTTACAATGAGCAGTTCTTC.

The chain employs TRBV20-1 and TRBJ2-1, with 8 positions matching TRBD1. V shed 6 bases and J 14 bases; nucleotides not matched to a gene: 9. This CDR3 spans 11 amino acids. CDR1 is DFQATT and CDR2 is SNEGSKA in the germline V gene (reference sequence). The CDR3 nucleotides read TGCAGTGCAACTGAAAACAGGGGGGAGTTCTTC. It encodes CSATENRGEFF.

Only a few counts were recorded for this clone. V gene TRBV27 combines with J gene TRBJ1-1; D is unclear. Germline lookup yields CDR1 MNHEY and CDR2 SMNVEV (reference sequence). The V gene lost 4 bases and the J gene lost 0 bases, with 12 bases spanning the gap. The CDR3 spans 15 residues. The CDR3 nucleotides are TGTGCCAGCAGTTCCGGGGTGTGGGTGAACACTGAAGCTTTCTTT. Protein: CASSSGVWVNTEAFF.